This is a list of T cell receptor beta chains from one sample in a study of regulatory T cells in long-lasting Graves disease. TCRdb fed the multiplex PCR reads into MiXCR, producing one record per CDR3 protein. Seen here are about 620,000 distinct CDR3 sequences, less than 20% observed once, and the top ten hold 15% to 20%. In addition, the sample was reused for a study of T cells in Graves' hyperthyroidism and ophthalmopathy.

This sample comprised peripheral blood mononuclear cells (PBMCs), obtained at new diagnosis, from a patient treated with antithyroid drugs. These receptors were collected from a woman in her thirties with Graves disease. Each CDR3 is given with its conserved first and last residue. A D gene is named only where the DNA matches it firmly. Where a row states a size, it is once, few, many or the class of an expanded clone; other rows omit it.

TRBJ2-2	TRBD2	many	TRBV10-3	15	TGTGCCATCAGTGGACGCGGGGGGAACACCGGGGAGCTGTTTTTT	CAISGRGGNTGELFF
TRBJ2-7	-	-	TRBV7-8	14	TGTGCCAGCAGCTCAGCGCTGACCTCCTACGAGCAGTACTTC	CASSSALTSYEQYF
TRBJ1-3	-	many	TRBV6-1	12	TGTGCCAGCAGAAGGGATGGAAACACCATATATTTT	CASRRDGNTIYF
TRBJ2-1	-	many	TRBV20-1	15	TGCAGTGCTTACCACCCGGGGAGTTACAACAATGAGCAGTTCTTC	CSAYHPGSYNNEQFF
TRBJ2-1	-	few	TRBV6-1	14	TGTGCCAGCAGCGGGGGACCCGAGGACAATGAGCAGTTCTTC	CASSGGPEDNEQFF
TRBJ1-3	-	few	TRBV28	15	TGTGCCAGCAGTTTTCGGCCAGTCTCTGGAAACACCATATATTTT	CASSFRPVSGNTIYF
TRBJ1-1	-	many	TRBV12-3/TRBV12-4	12	TGTGCCAGCACCAAGGGGGGAACCGAAGCTTTCTTT	CASTKGGTEAFF
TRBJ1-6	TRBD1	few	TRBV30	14	TGTGCCTGGAGCTTGACAGGGGGAAGTTCTCCCCTCCACTTT	CAWSLTGGSSPLHF
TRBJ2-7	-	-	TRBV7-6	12	TGTGCCAGCAGCCAGGCGGGGCTCGAGCAGTACTTC	CASSQAGLEQYF
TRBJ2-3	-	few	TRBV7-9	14	TGTGCCAGCAGCCCCCGGGGGGCGACAGATACGCAGTATTTT	CASSPRGATDTQYF
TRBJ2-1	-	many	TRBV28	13	TGTGCCAGCACAATCTCACGGGCGAATGAGCAGTTCTTC	CASTISRANEQFF
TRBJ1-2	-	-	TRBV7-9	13	TGTGCCAGCAGCTTGGACGTGAATCGCGACTACACCTTC	CASSLDVNRDYTF
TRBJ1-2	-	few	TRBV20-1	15	TGCAGTGCTAGACCAGGGTTGGGAGCTAACTATGGCTACACCTTC	CSARPGLGANYGYTF
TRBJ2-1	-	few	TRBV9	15	TGTGCCAGCAGCGTAGATTACCGGACAGATAATGAGCAGTTCTTC	CASSVDYRTDNEQFF
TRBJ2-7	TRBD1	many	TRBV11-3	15	TGTGCCAGCAGCTTAGGCTCAGGGGGTTCCTACGAGCAGTACTTC	CASSLGSGGSYEQYF
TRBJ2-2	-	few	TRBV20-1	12	TGCAGTGCTATAAGACAGGCCGGGGAGCTGTTTTTT	CSAIRQAGELFF
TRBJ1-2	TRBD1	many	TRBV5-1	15	TGCGCCAGCAGACCAGCTCCGGGACAGGGGGAGGGCTACACCTTC	CASRPAPGQGEGYTF
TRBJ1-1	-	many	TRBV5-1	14	TGCGCCAGCAGCAAACCCGGGACAAACACTGAAGCTTTCTTT	CASSKPGTNTEAFF
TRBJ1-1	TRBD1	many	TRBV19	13	TGTGCCAGTCAAGGGGGCCGAGGGACTGAAGCTTTCTTT	CASQGGRGTEAFF
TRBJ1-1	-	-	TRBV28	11	TGTGCCAGCAGTCAATACGCTGAAGCTTTCTTT	CASSQYAEAFF
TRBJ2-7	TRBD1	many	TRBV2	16	TGTGCCAGCAGTGAATTGCGACAGGGAGAGTCCTACGAGCAGTACTTC	CASSELRQGESYEQYF
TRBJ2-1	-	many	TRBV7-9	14	TGTGCCACCAGACGTCCTGGCGGGTACAATGAGCAGTTCTTC	CATRRPGGYNEQFF
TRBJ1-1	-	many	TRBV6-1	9	TGTGCCAGCAGTGATAAAGCTTTCTTT	CASSDKAFF
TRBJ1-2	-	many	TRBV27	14	TGTGCCAGCAGTTTGCAGGGGTCTAACTATGGCTACACCTTC	CASSLQGSNYGYTF
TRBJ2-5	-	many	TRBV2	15	TGTGCCAGCAGAGACGGGGGGACAGGACGCGAGACCCAGTACTTC	CASRDGGTGRETQYF
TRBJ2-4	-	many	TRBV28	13	TGTGCCAGCAGTTTCGGGGACTCAAACATTCAGTACTTC	CASSFGDSNIQYF
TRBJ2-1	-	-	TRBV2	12	TGTGCCGGAAGCTGGCTAGGCGATGAGCAGTTCTTC	CAGSWLGDEQFF
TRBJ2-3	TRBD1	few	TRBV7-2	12	TGTGCCAGCAGCTTAGGTGGGGACAGGGCTTATTTT	CASSLGGDRAYF
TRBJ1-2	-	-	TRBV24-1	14	TGTGCCGCCAGTGATCGGGCCACTAACTATGGCTACACCTTC	CAASDRATNYGYTF
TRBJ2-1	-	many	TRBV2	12	TGTGCCAGCAGGCCGGAGAACAATGAGCAGTTCTTC	CASRPENNEQFF
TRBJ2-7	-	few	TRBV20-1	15	TGCAGTGCTAGAGGGGTCGTGGAAATTTCCTACGAGCAGTACTTC	CSARGVVEISYEQYF
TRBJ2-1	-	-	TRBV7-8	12	TGTGCCAGCACCCTGTCCCTCCATGAGCAGTTCTTC	CASTLSLHEQFF
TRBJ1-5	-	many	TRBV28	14	TGTGCCAGCAGTGGGGACGGAAAATATCAGCCCCAGCATTTT	CASSGDGKYQPQHF
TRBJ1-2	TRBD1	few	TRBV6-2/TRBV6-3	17	TGTGCCAGCAGTTACTCCAAGGGCAGGGGGGAGTACTATGGCTACACCTTC	CASSYSKGRGEYYGYTF
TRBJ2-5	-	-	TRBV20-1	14	TGCAGTGCTACTGCGGTACCCCTCCAAGAGACCCAGTACTTC	CSATAVPLQETQYF
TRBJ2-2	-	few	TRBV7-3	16	TGTGCCAGCAGCTTCTGGTCCTCACAGAACACCGGGGAGCTGTTTTTT	CASSFWSSQNTGELFF
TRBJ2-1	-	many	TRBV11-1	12	TGTGCCAGCAGCTTAGGACAAAATGAGCAGTTCTTC	CASSLGQNEQFF
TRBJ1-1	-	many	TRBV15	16	TGTGCCACCAGCAGGCCGGAATGGACATCGAACACTGAAGCTTTCTTT	CATSRPEWTSNTEAFF
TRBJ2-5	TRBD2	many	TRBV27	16	TGTGCCAGCAGAGGGACTAGCGGGAGGGCCGTAGAGACCCAGTACTTC	CASRGTSGRAVETQYF
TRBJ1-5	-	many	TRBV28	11	TGTGCCAGCAGTTTAGTGGGGCCCCAGCATTTT	CASSLVGPQHF
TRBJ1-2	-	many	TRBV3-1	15	TGTGCCAGCAGCCAATACTCCCTATCCGGCTATGGCTACACCTTC	CASSQYSLSGYGYTF
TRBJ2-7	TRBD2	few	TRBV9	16	TGTGCCAGCTCCCCCCGTGGGCGGGAGACATCCTACGAGCAGTACTTC	CASSPRGRETSYEQYF
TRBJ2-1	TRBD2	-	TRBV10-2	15	TGCGCCAGCAGTGCCGGGACTAGCGGAGACAATGAGCAGTTCTTC	CASSAGTSGDNEQFF
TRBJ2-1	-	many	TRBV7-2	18	TGTGCCAGCAGCTTCGTAACCCCCGGGACTCTGAAAAACAATGAGCAGTTCTTC	CASSFVTPGTLKNNEQFF
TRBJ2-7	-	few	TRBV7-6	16	TGTGCCAGCAGCTTATACCCTAAGGGGTCGACTGGCGAGCAGTACTTC	CASSLYPKGSTGEQYF
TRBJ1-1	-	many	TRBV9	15	TGTGCCAGCAGCCCACGTTTAGTGGGGCCCACTGAAGCTTTCTTT	CASSPRLVGPTEAFF
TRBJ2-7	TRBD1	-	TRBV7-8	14	TGTGCCAGCAGCTCAGACAGGGTCTCCTACGAGCAGTACTTC	CASSSDRVSYEQYF
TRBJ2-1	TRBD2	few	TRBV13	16	TGTGCCAGCAGCTTAGAAGTAGGACTAGCGTCCAATGAGCAGTTCTTC	CASSLEVGLASNEQFF
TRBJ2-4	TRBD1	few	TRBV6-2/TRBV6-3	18	TGTGCCAGCAGGCCCCCGCCGGGACAGGGACTCGCCAAAAACATTCAGTACTTC	CASRPPPGQGLAKNIQYF
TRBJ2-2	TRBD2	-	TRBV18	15	TGTGCCAGCTCACCACGGCGGGAGGTTCACGGGGAGCTGTTTTTT	CASSPRREVHGELFF
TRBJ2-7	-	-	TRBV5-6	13	TGTGCCAGCAGCTTCTACGGCGGGTACGAGCAGTACTTC	CASSFYGGYEQYF
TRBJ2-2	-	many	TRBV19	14	TGTGCCAGTAGTGCGGGATCGAACACCGGGGAGCTGTTTTTT	CASSAGSNTGELFF
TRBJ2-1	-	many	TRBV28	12	TGTGCCAGCGGCCTCGGATACAATGAGCAGTTCTTC	CASGLGYNEQFF
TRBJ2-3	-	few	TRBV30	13	TGTGCCTGGAGGTTTGACAGTCCAGATACGCAGTATTTT	CAWRFDSPDTQYF
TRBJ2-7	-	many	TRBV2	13	TGTGCCAGCAATGGGATCCGCGCGAGGGAGCAGTACTTC	CASNGIRAREQYF
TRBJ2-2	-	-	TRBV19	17	TGTGCCACCAGTATTTCTAGTTGGACGTCGAACACCGGGGAGCTGTTTTTT	CATSISSWTSNTGELFF
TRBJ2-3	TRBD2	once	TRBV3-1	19	TGTGCCAGCAGCCAAGAACTAAGGACGGGAGGCCGGGACGCAGATACGCAGTATTTT	CASSQELRTGGRDADTQYF
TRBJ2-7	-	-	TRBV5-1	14	TGCGCCAGCAGCCTCCGAACAGGCGACCGCGAGCAGTACTTC	CASSLRTGDREQYF
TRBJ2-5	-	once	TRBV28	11	TGTGCCAGCAGTCCGGGGACAAGCCAGTACTTC	CASSPGTSQYF
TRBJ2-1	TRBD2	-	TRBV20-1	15	TGCAGTGCTAGGGGAGCTAGCGGACGGTACAATGAGCAGTTCTTC	CSARGASGRYNEQFF